This entry lists 15 T cell receptor beta chains sequenced from one sample in a study of post-analysis software for immune sequencing data. Findings and limits, study-wide: TRBV5-6, TRBV5-1 and TRBV20-1 belonged to a set of a handful of TRBV segments that were more frequent in patients than controls.

Unique molecular identifiers were built into the TCR beta cDNA libraries. TCRdb redid the calling of the PCR reads with MiXCR, one entry per CDR3 protein. The sample has about 770,000 distinct CDR3 sequences; around 45% are singletons. No antigen has been identified for these receptors. The specimen was blood. All receptors derive from a girl aged 5 to 17 with multiple sclerosis.

The chain carries TRBV13 and TRBJ2-3, with D possibly matching TRBD2 (6 bases). The CDR3 is made up of 16 amino acids. V was trimmed by 7 bases and J by 1 base, leaving 18 bases between them. Germline-derived CDR1 and CDR2 are PRHDT and FYEKMQ (reference sequence). The CDR3 loop is CASTHGTLEGTDTQYF. In nucleotides, the CDR3 is TGTGCCAGCACCCACGGGACTCTCGAGGGCACAGATACGCAGTATTTT.

As concerns this clonotype: The DNA is left out, because the CDR3 cannot be placed on it with certainty; the CDR3 is given as TCRdb lists it. V is TRBV29-1 and J is TRBJ2-7. The CDR3 has 14 residues if both end residues are counted. Per germline, CDR1 SQVTM and CDR2 ANQGSEA. This chain's CDR3 is CSVVGSGTSYERYF.

V is TRBV7-9 and J is TRBJ2-1; TRBD1 aligns across 7 bases. CDR1 and CDR2 (germline): SEHNR, FQNEAQ (reference sequence). The CDR3 extends over 15 amino acids. V lost 7 bases and J lost 0; bases outside the gene matches: 6. CDR3 sequence reads: CASMGGDSSYNEQFF. In nucleotides, the CDR3 is TGTGCCAGCATGGGTGGGGACAGCTCCTACAATGAGCAGTTCTTC.

This clonotype was observed a handful of times. The chain recombines TRBV13 with TRBJ2-1; D ambiguous. V gave up 0 bases and J gave up 10 bases, with 7 bases separating them. CDR1 is PRHDT and CDR2 is FYEKMQ in the germline V gene (reference sequence). The CDR3 is made up of 12 amino acids. The CDR3 is CASSLGPLEQFF. In DNA form, the CDR3 reads TGTGCCAGCAGCTTAGGCCCCCTGGAGCAGTTCTTC. Filled out from reference TRBV13 and TRBJ2-1, the complete variable domain reads AAGVIQSPRHLIKEKRETATLKCYPIPRHDTVYWYQQGPGQDPQFLISFYEKMQSDKGSIPDRFSAQQFSDYHSELNMSSLELGDSALYFCASSLGPLEQFFGPGTRLTVL.

The rearrangement uses TRBV30 and TRBJ1-2, with a weak D call TRBD1 (5 bases). The CDR3 spans 11 residues. Germline CDR1 GTSNPN, CDR2 SVGIG (reference sequence). V was clipped by 3 bases and J by 8 bases, with 10 bases between them. CDR3 coding DNA: TGTGCCTGGAGAGGGGACGGCGGCTACACCTTC. Amino acid sequence: CAWRGDGGYTF. The full variable domain, rest sourced from reference TRBV30 and TRBJ1-2, is SQTIHQWPATLVQPVGSPLSLECTVEGTSNPNLYWYRQAAGRGLQLLFYSVGIGQISSEVPQNLSASRPQDRQFILSSKKLLLSDSGFYLCAWRGDGGYTFGSGTRLTVV.

There are a few counts of this clonotype. The V and J genes are TRBV29-1 and TRBJ2-7, with 14 nucleotides matching TRBD2. Germline V gene sequence: CDR1 SQVTM, CDR2 ANQGSEA. The CDR3 is 17 amino acids. J gave up 3 bases and V 4 bases, and 11 bases lay outside the gene matches. Written as DNA, the CDR3 is TGCAGCGTTGCACCGGGACTAGCGGGAGATCGGGTCTACGAGCAGTACTTC. Residues: CSVAPGLAGDRVYEQYF.

As concerns this clonotype: Without the conserved terminal phenylalanine or tryptophan, this CDR3 likely stems from a read error. The chain uses TRBV6-5 and TRBJ2-5, with 8 bases matching TRBD1. Germline loops: CDR1 MNHEY, CDR2 SVGAGI. The CDR3 has 14 residues. Losses at the gene ends were 2 bases for V and 2 bases for J; bases not matched to a gene: 1. The CDR3 spells CASSYGQGQETQYC. The CDR3 DNA follows: TGTGCCAGCAGTTACGGACAGGGTCAAGAGACCCAGTACTGC.

The V and J genes are TRBV29-1 and TRBJ2-2; D is possibly TRBD1 (7 bases). The CDR3 has 13 amino acids. Trimming cost V 7 bases and J 3 bases, with 12 bases left between them. CDR1 and CDR2 from the germline V gene are SQVTM and ANQGSEA. CDR3: CSARGDDTGELFF. CDR3 in DNA: TGCAGCGCCAGGGGGGACGACACCGGGGAGCTGTTTTTT.

V is TRBV19 and J is TRBJ1-6; D is unclear. V gave up 3 bases and J gave up 11 bases, with 17 bases separating them. Germline assignment: CDR1 LNHDA and CDR2 SQIVND (reference sequence). The CDR3 runs 15 residues. The DNA for the CDR3 is TGTGCCAGTAGTATTAGGCCGACGAGCGGGACACCCCTCCACTTT. It yields the protein CASSIRPTSGTPLHF.

This clonotype has only a few counts. This chain connects TRBV12-3 or TRBV12-4 to TRBJ2-7, with 9 positions matching TRBD2. The CDR3 has 15 residues. V was pared by 4 bases and J by 3 bases, with 7 bases of the junction left unmatched. CDR3 loop: CASSSMGLALYEQYF. For the CDR3, the DNA is TGTGCCAGCAGTTCGATGGGACTAGCCCTCTACGAGCAGTACTTC.

This clonotype has a count of ten or more. This chain connects TRBV12-3 or TRBV12-4 to TRBJ1-2; the D gene is possibly TRBD1 (5 bases). The CDR3 runs 13 residues. V was clipped by 6 bases and J by 4 bases, with 12 bases between them. This chain's CDR3 is CASSRDWSYGYTF. Written as DNA, the CDR3 is TGTGCCAGCAGCCGGGACTGGAGCTATGGCTACACCTTC.

V and J are TRBV24-1 and TRBJ2-5, with 7 bases matching TRBD2. CDR3 length: 15 amino acids. In germline, CDR1 is KGHDR, CDR2 SFDVKD. The V and J ends lost 6 bases and 4 bases, in that order; junction bases with no gene match: 10. CDR3 nucleotide sequence: TGTGCCACCAGTTACGGGACTACTGAGGGAGAGACCCAGTACTTC. Protein sequence: CATSYGTTEGETQYF.

This clonotype was counted once. Its ends do not fully match the called genes, so a read error is possible. The chain has TRBV29-1 and TRBJ1-4; no reliable D call. The CDR3 runs to 11 residues. Per germline, CDR1 SQVTM and CDR2 ANQGSEA. In DNA, the CDR3 is TGCAGCGTTGAAAGGAGTGAAAAGCTGTTTTTT. This sequence encodes CSVERSEKLFF.

This clonotype has only one observation. The chain recombines TRBV10-2 with TRBJ2-1; a possible D gene is TRBD2 (5 bases). With 6 bases removed from V and 0 bases from J, the gap between germline ends came to 18 bases. The germline gives CDR1 WSHSY, CDR2 SAAADI. The CDR3 is 17 residues long. DNA of the CDR3: TGCGCCAGCAGGGAGGTTGGGCCTCGACGCTCCTACAATGAGCAGTTCTTC. Protein product: CASREVGPRRSYNEQFF.

This clonotype was observed a few times. The CDR3 region is CASSHGASGPAVEQYF. The CDR3, as DNA: TGTGCCAGCAGCCACGGGGCTAGCGGCCCCGCTGTGGAGCAGTACTTC. The V and J genes are TRBV6-6 and TRBJ2-7; TRBD2 matches at 7 bases. Germline loops: CDR1 MNHNY, CDR2 SVGAGI (reference sequence). The CDR3 loop spans 16 amino acids. V lost 6 bases to trimming and J lost 7 bases; unmatched junction nucleotides: 18.